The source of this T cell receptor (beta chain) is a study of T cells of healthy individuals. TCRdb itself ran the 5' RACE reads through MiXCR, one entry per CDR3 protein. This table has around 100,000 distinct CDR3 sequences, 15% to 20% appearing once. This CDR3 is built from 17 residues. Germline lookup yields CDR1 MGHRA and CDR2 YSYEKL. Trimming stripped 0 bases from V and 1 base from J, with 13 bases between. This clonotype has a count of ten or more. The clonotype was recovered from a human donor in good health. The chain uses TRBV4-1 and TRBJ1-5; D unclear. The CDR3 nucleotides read TGCGCCAGCAGCCAAGAGATACAAGGGTGGAGCAATCAGCCCCAGCATTTT. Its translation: CASSQEIQGWSNQPQHF.